The 28 T cell receptor beta chains below were found in one sample sequenced in a study of a mutant IDH1 vaccine in newly diagnosed glioma listed by TCRdb under 2021. No antigens are known for them. The meaning of the sample's time point label: week 47, end of study. Each vaccine dose was 300 ug of a 20-mer mutant IDH1 peptide in Montanide, given subcutaneously with topical imiquimod. Library construction relied on the immunoSEQ multiplex PCR assay. In TCRdb, the immuneACCESS table is reduced to in-frame sequences with V and J assigned. These tables do not hold every clone; where another copy was compared, an unresolved V gene accounts for under half, and the others remain unexplained. In all, the sample holds some 50,000 clones, and about 65% of those were seen once. Around 4.8% of the sample is in the top ten clones. This specimen was peripheral blood mononuclear cells (PBMCs), taken from a glioma patient whose treatment included an IDH1 peptide vaccine. The receptors stem from a man in his forties with glioma. Some clones in this sample may be carry-over from other donors' samples.

The CDR3 bases are TGTGCCAGCAGCGTTACAGGGGGTCTTCAGCCCCAGCATTTT. Its protein product is CASSVTGGLQPQHF. The V gene is TRBV9, the J gene TRBJ1-5; TRBD1 matches at 8 bases. CDR1 and CDR2 (germline): SGDLS, YYNGEE. This CDR3 contains 14 residues. V dropped 2 bases and J dropped 6; count of bases not matched to a gene: 4.

This clone turned up a few times. This rearrangement joins TRBV29-1 to TRBJ2-2; D is possibly TRBD1 (6 bases). This CDR3 has 11 amino acids. Germline CDR1 reads SQVTM; CDR2 reads ANQGSEA. V was cut by 7 bases and J by 3 bases, with 6 bases left in between. The CDR3 sequence is CSAGDTGELFF. DNA of the CDR3: TGCAGCGCAGGGGACACCGGGGAGCTGTTTTTT.

This chain connects TRBV9 to TRBJ1-5, with 7 bases identical to TRBD1. V was pared by 3 bases and J by 2 bases, with 5 bases of the junction left unmatched. This CDR3 has 15 amino acids. The germline V gene has CDR1 SGDLS and CDR2 YYNGEE. The CDR3 protein is CASSGIGTGNQPQHF. The CDR3 bases are TGTGCCAGCAGCGGCATCGGGACAGGCAATCAGCCCCAGCATTTT.

This chain joins TRBV5-1 and TRBJ2-7, with D maybe TRBD1 (5 bases). Looked up from germline, CDR1 is SGHRS and CDR2 is YFSETQ. This CDR3 contains 15 residues. Trimming removed 0 bases from V and 3 bases from J, with 13 bases in between. For the CDR3, the DNA is TGCGCCAGCAGCTTGGAGCAGGGATCATACTACGAGCAGTACTTC. Protein sequence: CASSLEQGSYYEQYF.

The sample holds a few counts of this clone. V gene TRBV5-6 combines with J gene TRBJ1-3; D may be TRBD1 (5 bases). Looked up from germline, CDR1 is SGHDT and CDR2 is YYEEEE. Trimming removed 4 bases from V and 2 bases from J, with 10 bases in between. The CDR3 sequence is 14 residues long. CDR3: CASSPDTTGNTIYF. The CDR3 nucleotides are TGTGCCAGCAGCCCGGACACTACTGGAAACACCATATATTTT.

The rearrangement links TRBV19 to TRBJ1-4; 8 nucleotides align to TRBD1. V trimming: 3 bases; J trimming: 13 bases; junction bases outside the gene matches: 1. Germline lookup yields CDR1 LNHDA and CDR2 SQIVND (reference sequence). The CDR3 is made up of 11 amino acids. CDR3 amino acids: CASSIGTGLFF. CDR3 nucleotide sequence: TGTGCCAGTAGTATTGGGACAGGACTGTTTTTT. The full variable domain, rest sourced from reference TRBV19 and TRBJ1-4, is DGGITQSPKYLFRKEGQNVTLSCEQNLNHDAMYWYRQDPGQGLRLIYYSQIVNDFQKGDIAEGYSVSREKKESFPLTVTSAQKNPTAFYLCASSIGTGLFFGSGTQLSVL.

The chain carries TRBV19 and TRBJ1-5; a weak D match, TRBD1 (6 bases). Per germline, CDR1 LNHDA and CDR2 SQIVND (reference sequence). Trimming removed 3 bases from V and 1 base from J, with 13 bases in between. This CDR3 has 16 residues. The CDR3 sequence: CASSIWGQGSNQPQHF. The CDR3 DNA sequence: TGTGCCAGTAGTATTTGGGGGCAGGGAAGCAATCAGCCCCAGCATTTT. Using reference TRBV19 and TRBJ1-5 for the parts outside the CDR3, the full variable domain is DGGITQSPKYLFRKEGQNVTLSCEQNLNHDAMYWYRQDPGQGLRLIYYSQIVNDFQKGDIAEGYSVSREKKESFPLTVTSAQKNPTAFYLCASSIWGQGSNQPQHFGDGTRLSIL.

The chain recombines TRBV4-1 with TRBJ2-2, with 14 nucleotides matching TRBD2. The germline V gene has CDR1 MGHRA and CDR2 YSYEKL. CDR3 size: 16 residues. The V segment lost 7 bases and the J segment 4 bases; nucleotides outside the gene matches: 5. For the CDR3, the DNA is TGCGCCAGCAACCACGGACTAGCGGGGGGCACCGGGGAGCTGTTTTTT. Amino acids: CASNHGLAGGTGELFF.

The rearrangement links TRBV7-2 to TRBJ2-5; TRBD2 aligns across 8 bases. This CDR3 comprises 15 residues. V lost 1 base, J lost 4 bases, and 5 bases stayed unmatched. Looked up from germline, CDR1 is SGHTA and CDR2 is FQGNSA. The CDR3 coding sequence is TGTGCCAGCAGCTTAGGATGGCGGGGGGTAGAGACCCAGTACTTC. It is translated as CASSLGWRGVETQYF.

This clone came up once. This chain connects TRBV19 to TRBJ2-7; the D gene is possibly TRBD2 (5 bases). This CDR3 region has 14 residues. Germline CDR1 is LNHDA and CDR2 is SQIVND (reference sequence). Between the trimmed V and J ends, which lost 0 bases and 6 bases, there was a span of 12 bases. Here the CDR3 DNA reads TGTGCCAGTAGTATAGACCGTACTAGGGCCGAGCAGTACTTC. Protein: CASSIDRTRAEQYF.

This clone has a handful of counts. This chain joins TRBV10-3 and TRBJ1-1; TRBD1 aligns across 7 bases. The CDR3 contains 14 residues. The V segment lost 8 bases and the J segment 0 bases; nucleotides outside the gene matches: 6. Germline-derived CDR1 and CDR2 are ENHRY and SYGVKD. CDR3 loop: CAIQGEPMNTEAFF. Written as DNA, the CDR3 is TGTGCCATCCAGGGGGAACCGATGAACACTGAAGCTTTCTTT.

This clone has only a few counts. This sequence joins TRBV12-5 and TRBJ2-3, with D hard to call. Germline CDR1 reads LGHNT; CDR2 reads FRNRAP. CDR3 length: 12 amino acids. Between the trimmed V and J ends, which lost 6 bases and 4 bases, there was a span of 8 bases. DNA of the CDR3: TGTGCTAGTGGCCCGGTCGCAGATACGCAGTATTTT. It yields the protein CASGPVADTQYF. The whole variable domain, filled in from reference TRBV12-5 and TRBJ2-3, reads DARVTQTPRHKVTEMGQEVTMRCQPILGHNTVFWYRQTMMQGLELLAYFRNRAPLDDSGMPKDRFSAEMPDATLATLKIQPSEPRDSAVYFCASGPVADTQYFGPGTRLTVL.

CDR3 DNA sequence: TGTGCCAGCAGTCGGTTGGACACTGAAGCTTTCTTT. Its protein product is CASSRLDTEAFF. The chain uses TRBV5-6 and TRBJ1-1; the D is unclear. Germline CDR1 SGHDT, CDR2 YYEEEE. This CDR3 spans 12 amino acids. V was trimmed by 5 bases and J by 3 bases, leaving 8 bases between them.

The chain employs TRBV15 and TRBJ1-1; unclear D gene. The CDR3 consists of 13 residues. Germline assignment: CDR1 LNHNV and CDR2 YYDKDF (reference sequence). Trimming removed 6 bases at V and 6 bases at J, with 14 bases between. This chain's CDR3 is CATSLNFGPEAFF. The CDR3 region has the DNA TGTGCCACCAGTTTGAACTTCGGCCCTGAAGCTTTCTTT.

The genes are TRBV7-6 and TRBJ2-1; 8 nucleotides match TRBD1. The germline CDR1 and CDR2 sequences are SGHVS and FNYEAQ. The V and J ends lost 2 bases and 1 base, in that order; junction bases with no gene match: 7. The CDR3 totals 17 residues. CDR3 protein: CASSLSDRGPSYNEQFF. CDR3 nucleotide sequence: TGTGCCAGCAGCTTATCTGACAGGGGCCCTTCCTACAATGAGCAGTTCTTC.

V is TRBV7-6 and J is TRBJ2-2; D is possibly TRBD1 or TRBD2 (5 bases each). V shed 5 bases and J shed 6 bases, with 19 bases lying between them. This CDR3 has 16 amino acids. Germline assignment: CDR1 SGHVS and CDR2 FNYEAQ. The CDR3, as DNA: TGTGCCAGCAGCCAATCCGGGACCGTGTGGGCCGGGGAGCTGTTTTTT. This encodes CASSQSGTVWAGELFF.

The V call is TRBV13, the J call TRBJ1-1; D remains ambiguous. V was pared by 0 bases and J by 7 bases, with 12 bases between. Looked up from germline, CDR1 is PRHDT and CDR2 is FYEKMQ (reference sequence). The CDR3 spans 14 residues. The CDR3 protein is CASSLGFGVFEAFF. DNA of the CDR3: TGTGCCAGCAGCTTAGGTTTCGGGGTCTTTGAAGCTTTCTTT.

The rearrangement uses TRBV25-1 and TRBJ1-6, with D possibly being TRBD1 (6 bases). V was pared by 2 bases and J by 8 bases, with 13 bases between. This CDR3 is 15 amino acids long. Germline CDR1 MGHDK, CDR2 SYGVNS. The CDR3 is CASSEPYRDDSPLHF. DNA of the CDR3: TGTGCCAGCAGTGAACCCTACAGGGACGATTCACCCCTCCACTTT.

The chain has TRBV18 and TRBJ1-3; 12 positions agree with TRBD1. V shed 3 bases, J shed 4 bases, and the junction held 7 bases outside the gene matches. The CDR3 is 17 residues long. Germline-derived CDR1 and CDR2 are KGHSH and LQKENI. The CDR3 reads CASSPLGQGALGNTIYF. In DNA, the CDR3 is TGTGCCAGCTCACCCTTGGGACAGGGGGCCCTAGGAAACACCATATATTTT.

This chain links TRBV30 with TRBJ1-2; D gene ambiguous. Germline lookup yields CDR1 GTSNPN and CDR2 SVGIG (reference sequence). The length of the CDR3 is 14 residues. V lost 0 bases to trimming and J lost 4 bases, with 12 bases between them. The CDR3 reads CAWSVGGISYGYTF. CDR3 DNA: TGTGCCTGGAGTGTTGGAGGAATCTCCTATGGCTACACCTTC.

The rearrangement joins TRBV6-5 to TRBJ1-6; no reliable D call. Between the trimmed V and J ends, which lost 2 bases and 9 bases, there was a span of 11 bases. CDR3 size: 14 residues. Per the germline V gene, CDR1 is MNHEY and CDR2 is SVGAGI. The CDR3: CASSYRQDGSPLHF. The CDR3 DNA is TGTGCCAGCAGTTACCGGCAGGACGGTTCACCCCTCCACTTT.

This clone occurred once. The V gene is TRBV2, the J gene TRBJ1-2, with D unresolved. Trimming stripped 5 bases from V and 6 bases from J, with 16 bases between. This CDR3 has 14 amino acids. CDR1 and CDR2 from the germline V gene are SNHLY and FYNNEI. As DNA, the CDR3 is TGTGCCAGCAGTCCCGGTCGCGAATTGGATGGCTACACCTTC. Protein product: CASSPGRELDGYTF. Filled out from reference TRBV2 and TRBJ1-2, the complete variable domain reads EPEVTQTPSHQVTQMGQEVILRCVPISNHLYFYWYRQILGQKVEFLVSFYNNEISEKSEIFDDQFSVERPDGSNFTLKIRSTKLEDSAMYFCASSPGRELDGYTFGSGTRLTVV.

The chain recombines TRBV2 with TRBJ1-5, with 7 bases identical to TRBD1. The V gene end was trimmed by 5 bases and the J gene end by 2 bases; junction bases not matched to a gene: 3. The CDR3 contains 14 residues. Per germline, CDR1 SNHLY and CDR2 FYNNEI. CDR3 residues: CASSPTGRNQPQHF. The CDR3 bases are TGTGCCAGCAGTCCGACAGGGCGCAATCAGCCCCAGCATTTT.

The genes are TRBV27 and TRBJ2-3; 10 positions match TRBD1. The length of the CDR3 is 16 residues. CDR1 is MNHEY, CDR2 SMNVEV, per germline (reference sequence). Losses at the gene ends were 6 bases for V and 6 bases for J; bases not matched to a gene: 12. CDR3 protein: CASRLPGQGLWDTQYF. The CDR3 DNA reads as TGTGCCAGCAGGCTACCGGGACAGGGGTTGTGGGATACGCAGTATTTT.

The chain links TRBV27 to TRBJ1-5, with D possibly being TRBD1 (6 bases). The CDR3 extends over 17 amino acids. Germline V lookup: CDR1 MNHEY, CDR2 SMNVEV (reference sequence). Trimming shortened V by 1 base and J by 4 bases, and 17 bases separated the two germline ends. The CDR3 sequence is CASSLLSPGDPNQPQHF. Written as DNA, the CDR3 is TGTGCCAGCAGTTTATTGAGCCCAGGGGATCCTAATCAGCCCCAGCATTTT.

The chain employs TRBV6-5 and TRBJ2-1; possible D gene TRBD1, 6 bases. In germline, CDR1 is MNHEY, CDR2 SVGAGI. Trimming cost V 3 bases and J 8 bases, with 14 bases left between them. CDR3 length: 14 amino acids. The CDR3 sequence is CASSYTGWLDEQFF. The CDR3 DNA is TGTGCCAGCAGTTATACAGGGTGGTTGGATGAGCAGTTCTTC.

This sequence joins TRBV5-6 and TRBJ1-1, with D unresolved. CDR1 and CDR2 from the germline V gene are SGHDT and YYEEEE. The CDR3 loop spans 15 amino acids. V lost 0 bases to trimming and J lost 1 base, with 10 bases between them. The CDR3 coding sequence is TGTGCCAGCAGCTTGGAGTATCCCACGAACACTGAAGCTTTCTTT. Amino acid sequence: CASSLEYPTNTEAFF. Looking up the rest from reference TRBV5-6 and TRBJ1-1 gives the full variable domain: DAGVTQSPTHLIKTRGQQVTLRCSPKSGHDTVSWYQQALGQGPQFIFQYYEEEERQRGNFPDRFSGHQFPNYSSELNVNALLLGDSALYLCASSLEYPTNTEAFFGQGTRLTVV.

This clone was recorded only once. This sequence joins TRBV6-5 and TRBJ2-7; the D gene is possibly TRBD1 (5 bases). The CDR3 runs to 14 residues. V was trimmed by 7 bases and J by 2 bases, leaving 15 bases between them. Germline V gives CDR1 MNHEY, CDR2 SVGAGI. The CDR3 reads CASTTKAGPYEQYF. CDR3 in DNA: TGTGCCAGCACTACAAAGGCAGGGCCCTACGAGCAGTACTTC.